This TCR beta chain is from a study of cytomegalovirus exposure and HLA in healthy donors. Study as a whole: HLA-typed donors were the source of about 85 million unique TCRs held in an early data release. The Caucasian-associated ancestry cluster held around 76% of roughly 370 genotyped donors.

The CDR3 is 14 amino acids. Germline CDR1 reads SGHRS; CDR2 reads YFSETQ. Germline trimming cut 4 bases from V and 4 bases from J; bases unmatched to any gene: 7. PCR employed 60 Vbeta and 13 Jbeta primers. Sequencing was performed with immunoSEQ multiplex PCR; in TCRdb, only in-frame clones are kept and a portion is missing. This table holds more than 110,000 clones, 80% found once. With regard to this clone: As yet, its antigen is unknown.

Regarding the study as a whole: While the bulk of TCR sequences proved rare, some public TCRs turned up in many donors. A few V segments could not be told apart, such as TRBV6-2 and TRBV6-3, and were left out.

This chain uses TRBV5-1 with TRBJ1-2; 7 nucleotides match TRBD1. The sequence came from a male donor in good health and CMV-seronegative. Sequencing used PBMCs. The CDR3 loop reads CASSTTQGRYGYTF. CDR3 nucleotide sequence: TGCGCCAGCAGCACTACACAGGGGCGCTATGGCTACACCTTC. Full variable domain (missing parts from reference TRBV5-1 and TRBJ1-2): KAGVTQTPRYLIKTRGQQVTLSCSPISGHRSVSWYQQTPGQGLQFLFEYFSETQRNKGNFPGRFSGRQFSNSRSEMNVSTLELGDSALYLCASSTTQGRYGYTFGSGTRLTVV.